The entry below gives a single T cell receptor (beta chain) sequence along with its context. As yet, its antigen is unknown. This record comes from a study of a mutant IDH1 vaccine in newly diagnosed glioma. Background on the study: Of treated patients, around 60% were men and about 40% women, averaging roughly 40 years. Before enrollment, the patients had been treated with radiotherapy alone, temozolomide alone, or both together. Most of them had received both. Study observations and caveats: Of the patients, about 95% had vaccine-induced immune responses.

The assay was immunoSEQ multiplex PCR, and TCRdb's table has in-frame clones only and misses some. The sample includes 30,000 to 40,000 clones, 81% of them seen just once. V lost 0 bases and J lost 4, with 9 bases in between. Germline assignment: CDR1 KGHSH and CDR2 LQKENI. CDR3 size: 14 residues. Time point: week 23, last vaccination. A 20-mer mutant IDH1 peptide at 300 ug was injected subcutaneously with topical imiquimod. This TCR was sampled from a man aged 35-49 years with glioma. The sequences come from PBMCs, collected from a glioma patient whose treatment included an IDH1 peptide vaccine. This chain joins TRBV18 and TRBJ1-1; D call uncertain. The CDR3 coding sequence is TGTGCCAGCTCACCACCCGAGGCTCGCACTGAAGCTTTCTTT. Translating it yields CASSPPEARTEAFF.